This TCR beta chain was documented in a study of shared clonotypes between healthy human individuals. Libraries were prepared by immunoSEQ multiplex PCR; TCRdb keeps only in-frame clonotypes and omits some of them. The table includes roughly 1 million clones, about 75% detected once. The CD4+ fraction was divided into a CD45RA+ naive subset and a CD45RA-negative memory subset. Per germline, CDR1 MNHEY and CDR2 SMNVEV (reference sequence). Trimming removed 5 bases at V and 13 bases at J, with 18 bases between. The CDR3 spans 13 residues. Sequenced input: memory CD4+ T cells sorted from blood. Subset: CD45RA-negative fraction. The V call is TRBV27, the J call TRBJ2-1, with D possibly matching TRBD2 (6 bases). This clonotype was sampled from a young man in good health. CDR3 in DNA: TGTGCCAGCAGTAAGCCGGGACTGACAATTCAGTTCTTC. Its translation is CASSKPGLTIQFF.